This T cell receptor (beta chain) was sequenced for a study of long-term antiretroviral therapy in people with HIV. Whole-study results and caveats: Pre-ART clonal expansions dominated every time point's repertoire.

Comment on this clone: Its antigen is still unknown. The identical CDR3 is also encoded by other nucleotide sequences in the sample.

V gave up 4 bases and J gave up 8 bases, with 18 bases separating them. Germline CDR1 is SGHRS and CDR2 is YFSETQ. The CDR3 spans 14 residues. The libraries were made with immunoSEQ v3.0 at survey level. Assay: immunoSEQ multiplex PCR; the TCRdb copy retains only in-frame clones and omits some. This sample has tens of thousands of clones, with around 84% found just once. The sequence derives from a woman aged 25 to 39 with HIV. Sequencing was performed on unsorted PBMCs, taken roughly 2.8 years before starting antiretroviral therapy. This sequence joins TRBV5-1 and TRBJ1-2; the D gene is possibly TRBD1 (5 bases). Here the CDR3 DNA reads TGCGCCAGCAGCCTGGAGCAGGGTTCGGGAGGCTACACCTTC. Translation gives CASSLEQGSGGYTF.